This T cell receptor (beta chain) was identified during a study of glioma-infiltrating T cells. Study-wide points: Gliomas, especially low-grade, showed above-expected tissue-blood divergence; non-neoplastic patients showed below.

From germline, CDR1 is KGHDR and CDR2 SFDVKD. The CDR3 consists of 16 residues. Trimming removed 7 bases from V and 2 bases from J; junction bases left unmatched: 10. The table lists this clonotype with a few counts. Its antigen is currently unknown. Using RNA template, CDR3s of TCR alpha and beta were amplified with iRepertoire arm-PCR. For one-step reverse transcription and amplification, 100-400 ng of tissue mRNA or PBMC total RNA was used. From the multiplex PCR reads, TCRdb called clonotypes with MiXCR, one entry per CDR3 protein. Of fewer than 90,000 distinct CDR3 sequences listed, roughly 23% are singletons.

Material for sequencing was glioma tissue, nonneoplastic brain tissue, or PBMCs (not recorded which). The chain uses TRBV24-1 and TRBJ2-3; 8 nucleotides line up with TRBD2. This TCR came from a human donor with low-grade glioma or glioblastoma, undergoing nonglioma brain surgery, or in good health (not recorded which). CDR3 in DNA: TGTGCCACCAGCCAACCGATTAGCGGGACCACAGATACGCAGTATTTT. As protein: CATSQPISGTTDTQYF.